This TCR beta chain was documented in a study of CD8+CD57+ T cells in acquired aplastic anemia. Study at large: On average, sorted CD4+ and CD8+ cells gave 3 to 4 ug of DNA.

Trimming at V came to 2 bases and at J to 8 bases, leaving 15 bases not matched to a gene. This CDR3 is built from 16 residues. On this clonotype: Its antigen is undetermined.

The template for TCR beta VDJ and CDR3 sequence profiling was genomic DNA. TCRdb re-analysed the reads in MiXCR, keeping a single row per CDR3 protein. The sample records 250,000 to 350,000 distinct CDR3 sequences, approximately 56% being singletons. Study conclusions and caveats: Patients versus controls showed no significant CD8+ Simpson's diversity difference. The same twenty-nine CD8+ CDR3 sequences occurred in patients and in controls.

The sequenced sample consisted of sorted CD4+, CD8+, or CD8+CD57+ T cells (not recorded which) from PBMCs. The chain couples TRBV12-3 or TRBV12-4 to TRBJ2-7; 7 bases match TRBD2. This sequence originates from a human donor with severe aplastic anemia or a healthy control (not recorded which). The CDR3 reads CASSLRGRGNQPQQYF. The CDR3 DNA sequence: TGTGCCAGCAGTTTACGGGGGAGGGGCAATCAGCCCCAGCAGTACTTC.